This TCR beta chain was obtained from a study of regulatory T cells in long-lasting Graves disease. CDR3 length equals 14 residues. Per the germline V gene, CDR1 is SNHLY and CDR2 is FYNNEI. About this clonotype itself: Antigen specificity is unknown. Germline is not matched at one junction end, which may reflect a read error.

Relying on iRepertoire HTBI primers and Arm-PCR of CDR3 regions, the team built TCR beta libraries. TCRdb itself ran the multiplex PCR reads through MiXCR, one entry per CDR3 protein. The sample lists roughly 520,000 distinct CDR3 sequences, more than 10% occurring once. General study results and limits: Analyses excluded thyroid tissue, covering peripheral blood alone.

The time point is: newly diagnosed GD, antithyroid drugs for less than 3 months. From RNA extracted from PBMCs, the TCR library was made. This same sample was also taken into another study, of T cells in Graves' hyperthyroidism and ophthalmopathy.

This chain links TRBV2 with TRBJ2-3; TRBD1 might be the D (6 bases). The sequence derives from a woman in her 30s with Graves disease. The sequencing here drew on peripheral blood mononuclear cells (PBMCs), taken at new diagnosis, from a patient treated with antithyroid drugs. The CDR3 DNA sequence: TGTACCAGCAGTGAGCAGGGGAGAGGGGGTACGCAGTATTTT. This codes for CTSSEQGRGGTQYF.